These 11 T cell receptor beta chains share one sample of origin, sequenced in a study of CD8 T cells in ankylosing spondylitis. No antigen has been identified for these receptors. One entry per CDR3 protein, called by TCRdb with MiXCR from the 5' RACE reads. The table lists a few hundred thousand distinct CDR3 sequences, 20% to 25% of them singletons. General observations from the study: A motif in TCR beta, a set of about 8 highly homologous variants, appeared characteristic of ankylosing spondylitis blood.

The sample taken for sequencing was blood, either unsorted or a sorted T cell fraction (not recorded which). These receptors all come from a male donor with ankylosing spondylitis.

This clonotype was seen a handful of times. This chain uses TRBV10-3 with TRBJ2-3, with TRBD2 matching 9 bases. Per the germline V gene, CDR1 is ENHRY and CDR2 is SYGVKD. Trimming cost V 7 bases and J 2 bases; bases outside gene matches: 13. The length of the CDR3 is 17 residues. Here the CDR3 reads CAITRSWREGPTDTQYF. DNA for the CDR3: TGTGCCATCACAAGGAGTTGGCGGGAGGGCCCCACAGATACGCAGTATTTT.

This clonotype turned up a few times. The gene calls are TRBV4-1 and TRBJ2-3; 7 bases match TRBD2. V gave up 1 base and J gave up 2 bases; unmatched junction bases: 12. Germline-derived CDR1 and CDR2 are MGHRA and YSYEKL. The CDR3 consists of 18 residues. CDR3 sequence reads: CASSQAPFSGRDTDTQYF. The CDR3 DNA reads TGCGCCAGCAGCCAAGCCCCCTTTAGCGGGCGTGACACAGATACGCAGTATTTT.

CDR3 DNA sequence: TGCAGCGGAAGGGGTCTGGGAGATACGCAGTATTTT. Protein: CSGRGLGDTQYF. This chain joins TRBV29-1 and TRBJ2-3; D may be TRBD1 (5 bases). This CDR3 has 12 amino acids. The germline CDR1 and CDR2 sequences are SQVTM and ANQGSEA. V lost 7 bases and J 5 bases, leaving 13 bases between the germline ends.

The genes are TRBV18 and TRBJ2-7; D not certain. V was shortened by 2 bases and J by 0 bases, with 8 bases between the two germline ends. The germline V gene has CDR1 KGHSH and CDR2 LQKENI. The CDR3 covers 14 residues. Here the CDR3 reads CASSPNPGSYEQYF. DNA for the CDR3: TGTGCCAGCTCACCAAATCCAGGCTCCTACGAGCAGTACTTC.

The chain employs TRBV18 and TRBJ1-5; D possibly corresponds to TRBD1 (6 bases). CDR1 is KGHSH, CDR2 LQKENI, per germline. Between the trimmed V and J ends, which lost 2 bases and 4 bases, there was a span of 9 bases. The CDR3 runs to 14 residues. CDR3 in amino acids: CASSPEGGNQPQHF. For the CDR3, the DNA is TGTGCCAGCTCACCAGAAGGGGGGAATCAGCCCCAGCATTTT.

The chain links TRBV2 to TRBJ2-7; D may be TRBD1 (7 bases). CDR3 size: 15 residues. V was cut by 10 bases and J by 6 bases, with 25 bases left in between. Looked up from germline, CDR1 is SNHLY and CDR2 is FYNNEI. CDR3 sequence (DNA): TGTGCCACCCAGGGGGACGGGAGCACCTTCGGCGAGCAGTACTTC. Translated, it gives CATQGDGSTFGEQYF. The entire variable domain, with the rest obtained from reference TRBV2 and TRBJ2-7, is as follows: EPEVTQTPSHQVTQMGQEVILRCVPISNHLYFYWYRQILGQKVEFLVSFYNNEISEKSEIFDDQFSVERPDGSNFTLKIRSTKLEDSAMYFCATQGDGSTFGEQYFGPGTRLTVT.

V gene TRBV3-1 combines with J gene TRBJ2-7, with 13 bases aligning to TRBD2. CDR1 and CDR2 (germline): LGHDT, YNNKEL (reference sequence). This CDR3 region has 15 residues. V was pared by 1 base and J by 5 bases, with 2 bases of the junction left unmatched. This chain's CDR3 is CASSQVTSGRDEQYF. CDR3 nucleotide sequence: TGTGCCAGCAGCCAAGTTACTAGCGGGAGGGACGAGCAGTACTTC.

This clonotype has only a few counts. The rearrangement links TRBV7-8 to TRBJ2-3; D is tentatively TRBD1 or TRBD2 (6 bases each). With 1 base removed from V and 7 bases from J, the gap between germline ends came to 15 bases. Germline V gene data show CDR1 as SGHVS and CDR2 as FQNEAQ. CDR3 size: 15 residues. CDR3: CASSLGGPGTYTQYF. The CDR3, as DNA: TGTGCCAGCAGCTTAGGGGGGCCGGGGACTTATACGCAGTATTTT.

A few counts support this clonotype. This rearrangement joins TRBV5-6 to TRBJ2-5; 10 bases align to TRBD2. The CDR3 spans 17 residues. Germline lookup yields CDR1 SGHDT and CDR2 YYEEEE. V lost 4 bases to trimming and J lost 5 bases; unmatched junction nucleotides: 14. In DNA, the CDR3 is TGTGCCAGCAGCACAGAAACCTTTCTAGCGGGAGAGGAGACCCAGTACTTC. It encodes CASSTETFLAGEETQYF.

Here the CDR3 DNA reads TGTGCCAGTGCTTCCCAGAGGATGTCCAATGAGCAGTTCTTC. It yields the protein CASASQRMSNEQFF. The chain combines TRBV6-1 with TRBJ2-1, with no clear D. In germline, CDR1 is MNHNS, CDR2 SASEGT. The germline V and J ends were trimmed by 9 bases and 6 bases, with 18 bases remaining between them. There are 14 residues in the CDR3.

This clonotype was seen a handful of times. The chain combines TRBV20-1 with TRBJ2-1; tentative D call: TRBD2 (5 bases). V was trimmed by 6 bases and J by 0 bases, leaving 12 bases between them. CDR3 size: 14 residues. Germline assignment: CDR1 DFQATT and CDR2 SNEGSKA (reference sequence). The CDR3 protein is CSALSGSSYNEQFF. The DNA of the CDR3 is TGCAGTGCCCTGTCTGGGAGCTCCTACAATGAGCAGTTCTTC.